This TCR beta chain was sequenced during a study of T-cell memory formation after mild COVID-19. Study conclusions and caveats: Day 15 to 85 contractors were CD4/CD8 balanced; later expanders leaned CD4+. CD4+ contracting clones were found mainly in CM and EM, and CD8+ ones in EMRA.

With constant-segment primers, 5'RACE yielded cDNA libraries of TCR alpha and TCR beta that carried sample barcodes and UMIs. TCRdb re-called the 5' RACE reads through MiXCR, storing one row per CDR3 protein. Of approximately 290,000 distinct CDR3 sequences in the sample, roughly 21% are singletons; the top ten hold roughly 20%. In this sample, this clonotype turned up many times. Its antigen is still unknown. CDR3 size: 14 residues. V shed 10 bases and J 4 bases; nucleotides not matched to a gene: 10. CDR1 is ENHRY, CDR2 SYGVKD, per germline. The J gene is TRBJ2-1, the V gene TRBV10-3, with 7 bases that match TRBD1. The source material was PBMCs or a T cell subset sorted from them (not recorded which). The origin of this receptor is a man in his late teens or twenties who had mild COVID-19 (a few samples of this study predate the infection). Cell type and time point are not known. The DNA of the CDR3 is TGTGCCAGCGGGCCGTGGGACAGATACAATGAGCAGTTCTTC. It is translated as CASGPWDRYNEQFF.